This T cell receptor (beta chain) was recovered during a study of OX40 agonist ivuxolimab in advanced cancers. Study-wide findings and caveats: Certain nonresponders likewise exhibited a low normalized T-cell clonal expansion. In the 0.1 to 3.0 mg/kg range, CD4+ and CD8+ blood T cells had expanded clonally by week 6. On average, CD8+ T cells showed a greater number of expanded clones than CD4+.

The CDR3 length is 13 residues. V dropped 6 bases and J dropped 3 bases, with 11 bases sitting between them. The V gene's germline CDR1 is SEHNR and CDR2 FQNEAQ (reference sequence). With respect to this clone: Its antigen is undetermined.

Baseline was the first blood sampling point, followed by cycle 4 day 1 and cycle 7 day 1. Using immunoSEQ multiplex PCR, the repertoire was profiled, and TCRdb retains in-frame clones only, with some absent. The sample includes 120,000 or so clones, 90% to 95% of them seen just once. This rearrangement joins TRBV7-9 to TRBJ1-2; D call uncertain. The source of this sequence is an adult with an advanced solid tumor such as melanoma, head and neck, liver or kidney cancer. The input for sequencing was CD4+ or CD8+ T cells sorted from blood, taken in a trial of the OX40 agonist ivuxolimab. The CDR3: CASRLDMDYGYTF. The CDR3 DNA sequence: TGTGCCAGCAGGCTAGACATGGACTATGGCTACACCTTC.